Listed below are T cell receptor beta chains from one sample, sequenced in a study of control samples from healthy donors and cancer patients. Method: immunoSEQ multiplex PCR; TCRdb's copy keeps in-frame clones and lacks some. The sample contains 65,000 to 95,000 clones, 89% of which appear only once. The sequenced material came from blood. The receptors come from a middle-aged man in good health. Both conserved end residues are part of each CDR3. The order of the fields is J gene, V gene, CDR3 length, clone size, D gene, CDR3 DNA, CDR3 protein. The D gene is left open where the match is weak. Clone sizes are given selectively: once, few, many, or a class where the clone is expanded.

TRBJ2-3 TRBV7-9 15 NA NA TGTGCCAGCAGCTTACGGGACACGTTCACAGATACGCAGTATTTT CASSLRDTFTDTQYF
TRBJ1-3 TRBV27 15 NA NA TGTGCCAGCACCTCGGGACTCCATCCGGGAAACACCATATATTTT CASTSGLHPGNTIYF
TRBJ2-5 TRBV2 12 NA NA TGTGCCAGCAAAGGACAGCAAGAGACCCAGTACTTC CASKGQQETQYF
TRBJ1-3 TRBV4-1 19 NA TRBD1 TGCGCCAGCAGCGAAGCAGGGCCGGGACAGGGGGTCGCTGGAAACACCATATATTTT CASSEAGPGQGVAGNTIYF
TRBJ2-7 TRBV12-5 13 once NA TGTGCTAGTGGTTTAGGGATTACCTACGAGCAGTACTTC CASGLGITYEQYF
TRBJ1-3 TRBV5-1 14 NA NA TGCGCCAGCAGCTTGTGGGATCCAAGGGACACCATATATTTT CASSLWDPRDTIYF
TRBJ2-7 TRBV27 13 NA NA TGTGCCAGCCGACCTATCGACAGTTACGAGCAGTACTTC CASRPIDSYEQYF
TRBJ1-5 TRBV6-5 14 NA NA TGTGCCAGCAGCATGGGACGGGGCAATCAGCCCCAGCATTTT CASSMGRGNQPQHF
TRBJ2-2 TRBV15 14 NA NA TGTGCCACCAGCAGTTGGACGAACACCGGGGAGCTGTTTTTT CATSSWTNTGELFF
TRBJ1-2 TRBV25-1 13 NA NA TGTGCCAGCAGTAACGGACTGTTCTATGGCTACACCTTC CASSNGLFYGYTF
TRBJ1-3 TRBV6-5 16 NA NA TGTGCCAGCAGTTACTCGGCGGAGAGCTCTGGAAACACCATATATTTT CASSYSAESSGNTIYF
TRBJ1-1 TRBV10-2 13 NA TRBD1 TGCGCCAGCCGGACAGGGAGGCACACTGAAGCTTTCTTT CASRTGRHTEAFF
TRBJ1-2 TRBV10-3 14 NA NA TGTGCCAGCAGATCAGGCGGCGGGAACTATGGCTACACCTTC CASRSGGGNYGYTF
TRBJ1-6 TRBV5-1 14 NA NA TGCGCCAGCAGCTTGGGGGAGCCGATGACACCCCTCCACTTT CASSLGEPMTPLHF
TRBJ1-4 TRBV5-1 13 NA NA TGCGCCAGCAGCGGCGGGCCGGAGGAAAAACTGTTTTTT CASSGGPEEKLFF
TRBJ2-3 TRBV7-2 16 NA TRBD1 TGTGCCAGCAGCCCGGGACAGGCAACCAGCACAGATACGCAGTATTTT CASSPGQATSTDTQYF
TRBJ1-5 TRBV12-5 11 NA NA TGTGCTAGTGGTGGGGATCAGCCCCAGCATTTT CASGGDQPQHF
TRBJ1-4 TRBV25-1 14 once NA TGTGCCAGCAGTGATCGGGGTCCGGATGAAAAACTGTTTTTT CASSDRGPDEKLFF
TRBJ1-1 TRBV9 14 once NA TGTGCCAGCAGCCTAGGGGCAGGGAGCACTGAAGCTTTCTTT CASSLGAGSTEAFF
TRBJ1-1 TRBV4-3 14 NA TRBD1 TGCGCCAGCAGCCACTACAGGGGGAACACTGAAGCTTTCTTT CASSHYRGNTEAFF
TRBJ1-2 TRBV9 14 once TRBD1 TGTGCCAGCAGCGGAGGACAGGGACCCTATGGCTACACCTTC CASSGGQGPYGYTF
TRBJ1-2 TRBV7-9 16 NA NA TGTGCCAGCAGCCCGAAGGGAGGGGCACGGGTCTATGGCTACACCTTC CASSPKGGARVYGYTF
TRBJ1-4 TRBV5-1 14 NA NA TGCGCCAGCAGCTTATCCGAGACTAATGAAAAACTGTTTTTT CASSLSETNEKLFF
TRBJ2-5 TRBV7-2 13 once TRBD2 TGTGCCAGCAGCTTTAGCGGGGGAGAGACCCAGTACTTC CASSFSGGETQYF
TRBJ2-5 TRBV5-1 15 NA TRBD2 TGCGCCAGCAGCTTAGCTAGCGGGGGTAAAGAGACCCAGTACTTC CASSLASGGKETQYF
TRBJ2-3 TRBV6-4 15 once NA TGTGCCAGCAGTGACAACCCGCTTACCACAGATACGCAGTATTTT CASSDNPLTTDTQYF
TRBJ2-7 TRBV6-2/TRBV6-3 13 NA TRBD1 TGTGCCAGCAGCCTACAGGGGGCCTACGAGCAGTACTTC CASSLQGAYEQYF
TRBJ2-5 TRBV11-2 15 NA TRBD2 TGTGCCAGCAGCTTAGGTAGCGGGGGACAAGAGACCCAGTACTTC CASSLGSGGQETQYF
TRBJ1-5 TRBV27 16 NA NA TGTGCCAGCAGTAAAGGGAGGACCCATAGCAATCAGCCCCAGCATTTT CASSKGRTHSNQPQHF
TRBJ2-5 TRBV7-2 15 NA TRBD2 TGTGCCAGCAGCTTAGGACTAGCGGGTCAAGAGACCCAGTACTTC CASSLGLAGQETQYF
TRBJ2-7 TRBV19 12 NA NA TGTGCCAGTAGTGCTCGGGACTACGAGCAGTACTTC CASSARDYEQYF
TRBJ2-2 TRBV5-6 12 NA NA TGTGCCAGCAGCTTGGACACCGGGGAGCTGTTTTTT CASSLDTGELFF
TRBJ2-5 TRBV2 14 NA TRBD2 TGTGCCAGCAGTGAACGGCTAGCGGGAGAGACCCAGTACTTC CASSERLAGETQYF
TRBJ1-1 TRBV19 14 NA NA TGTGCCAGTAGTATGGCTCGGGGGCGGACTGAAGCTTTCTTT CASSMARGRTEAFF
TRBJ2-5 TRBV5-1 14 NA NA TGCGCCAGCGGCAGGGGTCGGGGGACCGAGACCCAGTACTTC CASGRGRGTETQYF
TRBJ2-1 TRBV12-5 15 once NA TGTGCTAGTGGACCCGGTACCAGCTCCTACAATGAGCAGTTCTTC CASGPGTSSYNEQFF
TRBJ1-2 TRBV5-4 14 NA NA TGTGCCAGCAGCTTGGCAGGGGTTAACTATGGCTACACCTTC CASSLAGVNYGYTF
TRBJ2-2 TRBV6-2/TRBV6-3 16 NA TRBD2 TGTGCCAGCAGTTACGGACTAGCGGGGGCTCCCGGGGAGCTGTTTTTT CASSYGLAGAPGELFF
TRBJ2-1 TRBV6-5 14 NA NA TGTGCCAGCAGGAACCGGGATTTAAACAATGAGCAGTTCTTC CASRNRDLNNEQFF
TRBJ1-1 TRBV11-2 16 NA NA TGTGCCAGCAGCTCGTGGGCGAGAGGGATGAACACTGAAGCTTTCTTT CASSSWARGMNTEAFF
TRBJ1-2 TRBV30 11 few NA TGTGCCTGGGCACATAACTATGGCTACACCTTC CAWAHNYGYTF
TRBJ1-5 TRBV19 13 once NA TGTGCCAGTAGTATCCCCTGGAATCAGCCCCAGCATTTT CASSIPWNQPQHF
TRBJ2-5 TRBV7-8 14 NA TRBD2 TGTGCCAGCAGCGTGCGGACTAGCGAAGAGACCCAGTACTTC CASSVRTSEETQYF
TRBJ2-3 TRBV10-3 14 once NA TGTGCCGCCACCTCAGCCTATGGCACAGATACGCAGTATTTT CAATSAYGTDTQYF
TRBJ2-7 TRBV7-9 13 NA TRBD1 TGTGCCAGCAGCACGACAGGGACCTACGAGCAGTACTTC CASSTTGTYEQYF
TRBJ1-5 TRBV7-8 16 NA TRBD1 TGTGCCAGCAGCCCTGGACAGGGGGTTAGCAATCAGCCCCAGCATTTT CASSPGQGVSNQPQHF
TRBJ1-2 TRBV19 16 NA NA TGTGCCAGTAGTACCTACAACCTCGGGGGTAACTATGGCTACACCTTC CASSTYNLGGNYGYTF
TRBJ2-2 TRBV7-7 17 NA TRBD1 TGTGCCAGCAGCTCTACCCTGGACAGGGCGAACACCGGGGAGCTGTTTTTT CASSSTLDRANTGELFF
TRBJ1-1 TRBV5-1 14 NA NA TGCGCCAGCAGCCCCGGGACGGCCACAGGTGAAGCTTTCTTT CASSPGTATGEAFF
TRBJ2-2 TRBV2 12 NA NA TGTGCCAGCAGTCCGGGGCCCGGGGAGCTGTTTTTT CASSPGPGELFF
TRBJ1-1 TRBV19 12 NA TRBD1 TGTGCCAGTAGTCATGACAGGGGGGAAGCTTTCTTT CASSHDRGEAFF
TRBJ2-7 TRBV18 17 NA TRBD1 TGTGCCAGCTCACCACTTAGACAGGGGGCGATTCCTGGGGAGCAGTACTTC CASSPLRQGAIPGEQYF
TRBJ1-3 TRBV3-1/TRBV3-2 16 NA NA TGTGCCAGCAGCCATCCGGGACTTGATACTGGAAACACCATATATTTT CASSHPGLDTGNTIYF
TRBJ2-3 TRBV4-1 15 once TRBD1 TGCGCCAGCAGCCCCCGGACAGGCGGCACAGATACGCAGTATTTT CASSPRTGGTDTQYF
TRBJ2-5 TRBV15 16 NA TRBD1 TGTGCCACCAGCAAAAACAGGGGGCGCCTCCAAGAGACCCAGTACTTC CATSKNRGRLQETQYF
TRBJ1-1 TRBV2 14 NA NA TGTGCCAGCAGTGGTTTACCAGGGAACACTGAAGCTTTCTTT CASSGLPGNTEAFF